The clone carrying this TCR beta chain was observed a few times. The antigen remains unidentified. The entry originates in a study of shared clonotypes between healthy human individuals. The protocol was immunoSEQ multiplex PCR, while the TCRdb copy is restricted to in-frame clones and leaves out a portion. The top ten clones hold around 10% of a sample with 200,000 to 250,000 clones, approximately 65% of them seen once. Whole-study findings and limits: Specimens sampled were limited to blood, with tissue repertoires likely differing. A generally larger estimated richness was seen in naive subsets than in memory subsets.

Input material: memory CD4+ T cells sorted from blood. As to subset: CD45RA-negative fraction. The source of this sequence is a man younger than 45 in good health.

The CDR3 here is CSVEGDGRETEAFF. The CDR3 nucleotides read TGCAGCGTTGAAGGGGACGGGAGGGAAACTGAAGCTTTCTTT. The gene calls are TRBV29-1 and TRBJ1-1; the D gene is possibly TRBD1 (5 bases). The CDR3 is made up of 14 amino acids. Trimming removed 1 base from V and 5 bases from J, with 14 bases in between. CDR1 and CDR2 (germline): SQVTM, ANQGSEA.